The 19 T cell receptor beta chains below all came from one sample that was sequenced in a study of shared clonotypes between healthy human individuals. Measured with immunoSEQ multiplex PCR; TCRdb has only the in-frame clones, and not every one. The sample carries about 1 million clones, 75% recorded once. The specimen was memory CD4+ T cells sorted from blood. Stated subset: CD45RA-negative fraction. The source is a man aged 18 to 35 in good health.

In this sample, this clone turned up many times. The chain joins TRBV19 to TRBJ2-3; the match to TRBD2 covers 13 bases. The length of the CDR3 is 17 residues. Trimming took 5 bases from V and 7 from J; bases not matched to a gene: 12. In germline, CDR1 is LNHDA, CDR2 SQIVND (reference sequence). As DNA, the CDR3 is TGTGCCAGTAGTCAGGGGACTAGCGGGACGCAGACATATACGCAGTATTTT. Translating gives CASSQGTSGTQTYTQYF.

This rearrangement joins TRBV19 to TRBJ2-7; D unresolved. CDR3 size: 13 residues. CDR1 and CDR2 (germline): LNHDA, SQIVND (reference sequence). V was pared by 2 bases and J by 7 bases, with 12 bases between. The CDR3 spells CASSITGPGEQYF. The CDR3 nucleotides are TGTGCCAGTAGTATAACTGGGCCTGGGGAGCAGTACTTC.

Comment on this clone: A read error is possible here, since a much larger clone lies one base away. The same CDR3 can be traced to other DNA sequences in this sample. CDR3 sequence (DNA): TGTGCCAGCAGTTTCACAGGGAACACTGAAGCTTTCTTT. Translated, it gives CASSFTGNTEAFF. The gene calls are TRBV27 and TRBJ1-1, with TRBD1 as a possible D gene (5 bases). CDR1 is MNHEY, CDR2 SMNVEV, per germline (reference sequence). Trimming removed 3 bases at V and 1 base at J, with 6 bases between. This CDR3 spans 13 amino acids.

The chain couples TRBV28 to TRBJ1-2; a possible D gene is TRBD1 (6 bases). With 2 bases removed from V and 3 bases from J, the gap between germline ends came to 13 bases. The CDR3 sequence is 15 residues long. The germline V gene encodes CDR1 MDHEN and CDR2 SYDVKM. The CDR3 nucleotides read TGTGCCAGCAGTTTACCCAGCCACAGGGACTATGGCTACACCTTC. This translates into CASSLPSHRDYGYTF.

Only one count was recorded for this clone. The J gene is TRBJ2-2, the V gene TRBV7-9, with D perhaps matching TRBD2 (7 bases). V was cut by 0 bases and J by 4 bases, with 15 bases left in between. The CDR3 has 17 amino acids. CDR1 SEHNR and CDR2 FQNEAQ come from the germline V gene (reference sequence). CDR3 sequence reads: CASSLAGGPRGTGELFF. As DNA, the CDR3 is TGTGCCAGCAGCTTAGCCGGGGGGCCCCGGGGCACCGGGGAGCTGTTTTTT. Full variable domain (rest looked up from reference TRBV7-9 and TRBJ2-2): DTGVSQNPRHKITKRGQNVTFRCDPISEHNRLYWYRQTLGQGPEFLTYFQNEAQLEKSRLLSDRFSAERPKGSFSTLEIQRTEQGDSAMYLCASSLAGGPRGTGELFFGEGSRLTVL.

This chain's CDR3 is CATSRAGGANEKLFF. CDR3 DNA sequence: TGTGCCACCAGCAGAGCTGGCGGGGCTAATGAAAAACTGTTTTTT. The V gene is TRBV15, the J gene TRBJ1-4; no clear D gene. The CDR3 has 15 residues. V was shortened by 1 base and J by 3 bases, with 9 bases between the two germline ends. The germline CDR1 and CDR2 sequences are LNHNV and YYDKDF (reference sequence).

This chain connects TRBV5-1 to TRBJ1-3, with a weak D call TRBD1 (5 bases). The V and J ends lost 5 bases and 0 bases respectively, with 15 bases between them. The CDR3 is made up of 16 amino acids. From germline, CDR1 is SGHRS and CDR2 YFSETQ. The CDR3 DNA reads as TGCGCCAGCAGGTGGGGCCCAGGCTTCTCTGGAAACACCATATATTTT. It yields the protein CASRWGPGFSGNTIYF.

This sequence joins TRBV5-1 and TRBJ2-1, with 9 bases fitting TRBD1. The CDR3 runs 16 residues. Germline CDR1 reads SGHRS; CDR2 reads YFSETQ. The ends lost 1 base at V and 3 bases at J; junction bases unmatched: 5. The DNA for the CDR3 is TGCGCCAGCAGCTTGTTGGGACAGGGAAACTACAATGAGCAGTTCTTC. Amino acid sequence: CASSLLGQGNYNEQFF.

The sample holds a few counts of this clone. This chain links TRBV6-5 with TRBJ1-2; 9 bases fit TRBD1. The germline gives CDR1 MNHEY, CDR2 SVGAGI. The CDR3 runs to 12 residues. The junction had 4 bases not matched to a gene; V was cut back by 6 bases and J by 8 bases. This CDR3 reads CASRTGGRGYTF. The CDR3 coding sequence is TGTGCCAGCAGGACAGGGGGGAGAGGCTACACCTTC.

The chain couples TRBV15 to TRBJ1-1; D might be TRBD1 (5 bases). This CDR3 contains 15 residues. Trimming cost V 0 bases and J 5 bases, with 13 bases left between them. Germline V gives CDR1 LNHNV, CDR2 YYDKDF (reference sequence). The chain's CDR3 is CATSRDKWGRTEAFF. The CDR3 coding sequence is TGTGCCACCAGCAGAGATAAGTGGGGGAGAACTGAAGCTTTCTTT.

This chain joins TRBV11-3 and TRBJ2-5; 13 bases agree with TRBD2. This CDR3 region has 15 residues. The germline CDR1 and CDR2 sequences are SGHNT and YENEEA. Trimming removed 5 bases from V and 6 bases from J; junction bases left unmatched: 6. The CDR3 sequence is CASSTSGGAEKTQYF. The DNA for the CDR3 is TGTGCCAGCAGCACTAGCGGGGGGGCCGAGAAGACCCAGTACTTC.

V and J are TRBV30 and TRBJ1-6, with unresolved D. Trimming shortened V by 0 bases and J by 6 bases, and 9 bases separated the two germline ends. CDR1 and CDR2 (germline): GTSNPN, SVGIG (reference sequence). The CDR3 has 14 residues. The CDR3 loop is CAWSVNTFNSPLHF. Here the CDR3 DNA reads TGTGCCTGGAGTGTAAACACTTTTAATTCACCCCTCCACTTT.

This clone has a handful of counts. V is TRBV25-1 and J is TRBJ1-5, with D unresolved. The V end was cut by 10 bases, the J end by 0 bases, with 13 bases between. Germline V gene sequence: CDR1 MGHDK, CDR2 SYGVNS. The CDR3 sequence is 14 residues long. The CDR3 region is CATQGVGSNQPQHF. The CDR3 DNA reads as TGTGCCACCCAAGGTGTGGGTAGCAATCAGCCCCAGCATTTT.

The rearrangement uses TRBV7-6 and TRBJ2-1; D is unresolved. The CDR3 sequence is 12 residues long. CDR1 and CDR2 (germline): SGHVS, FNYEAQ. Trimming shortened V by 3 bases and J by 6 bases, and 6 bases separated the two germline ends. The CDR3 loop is CASSFLTNEQFF. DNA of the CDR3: TGTGCCAGCAGCTTCTTGACCAATGAGCAGTTCTTC.

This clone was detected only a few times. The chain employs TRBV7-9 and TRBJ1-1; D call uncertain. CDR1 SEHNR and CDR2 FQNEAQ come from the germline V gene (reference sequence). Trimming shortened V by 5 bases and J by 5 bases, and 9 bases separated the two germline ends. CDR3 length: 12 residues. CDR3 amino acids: CASSARVTEAFF. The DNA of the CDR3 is TGTGCCAGCAGCGCCCGCGTGACTGAAGCTTTCTTT. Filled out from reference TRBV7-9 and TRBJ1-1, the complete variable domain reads DTGVSQNPRHKITKRGQNVTFRCDPISEHNRLYWYRQTLGQGPEFLTYFQNEAQLEKSRLLSDRFSAERPKGSFSTLEIQRTEQGDSAMYLCASSARVTEAFFGQGTRLTVV.

The CDR3 coding sequence is TGCGCCAGCAGCCGATCCATCAGCAATCAGCCCCAGCATTTT. As protein: CASSRSISNQPQHF. The chain uses TRBV4-3 and TRBJ1-5; the D is unclear. Germline lookup yields CDR1 LGHNA and CDR2 YSLEER. Trimming took off 4 bases at V and 1 base at J, with 8 bases between the two ends. CDR3 size: 14 residues.

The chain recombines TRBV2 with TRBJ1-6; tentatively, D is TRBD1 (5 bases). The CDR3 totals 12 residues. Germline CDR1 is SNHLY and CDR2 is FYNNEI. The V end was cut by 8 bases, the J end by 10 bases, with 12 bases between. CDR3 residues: CASQLRGSPLHF. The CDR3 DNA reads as TGTGCCAGCCAACTCCGGGGCTCACCCCTCCACTTT.

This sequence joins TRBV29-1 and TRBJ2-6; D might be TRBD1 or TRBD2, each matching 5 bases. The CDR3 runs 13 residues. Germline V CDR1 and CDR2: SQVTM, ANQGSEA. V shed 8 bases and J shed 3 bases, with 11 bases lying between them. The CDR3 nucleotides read TGCAGCTTCCTGGGGGATGGGGCCAACGTCCTGACTTTC. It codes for CSFLGDGANVLTF.

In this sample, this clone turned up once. In nucleotides, the CDR3 is TGTGCCAGCAGTGCAGGGATAAAGTCCTACGAGCAGTACTTC. Translation gives CASSAGIKSYEQYF. This chain joins TRBV6-1 and TRBJ2-7, with D possibly matching TRBD1 (5 bases). The V end was cut by 4 bases, the J end by 1 base, with 11 bases between. Germline values: CDR1 MNHNS, CDR2 SASEGT. The CDR3 is 14 amino acids.